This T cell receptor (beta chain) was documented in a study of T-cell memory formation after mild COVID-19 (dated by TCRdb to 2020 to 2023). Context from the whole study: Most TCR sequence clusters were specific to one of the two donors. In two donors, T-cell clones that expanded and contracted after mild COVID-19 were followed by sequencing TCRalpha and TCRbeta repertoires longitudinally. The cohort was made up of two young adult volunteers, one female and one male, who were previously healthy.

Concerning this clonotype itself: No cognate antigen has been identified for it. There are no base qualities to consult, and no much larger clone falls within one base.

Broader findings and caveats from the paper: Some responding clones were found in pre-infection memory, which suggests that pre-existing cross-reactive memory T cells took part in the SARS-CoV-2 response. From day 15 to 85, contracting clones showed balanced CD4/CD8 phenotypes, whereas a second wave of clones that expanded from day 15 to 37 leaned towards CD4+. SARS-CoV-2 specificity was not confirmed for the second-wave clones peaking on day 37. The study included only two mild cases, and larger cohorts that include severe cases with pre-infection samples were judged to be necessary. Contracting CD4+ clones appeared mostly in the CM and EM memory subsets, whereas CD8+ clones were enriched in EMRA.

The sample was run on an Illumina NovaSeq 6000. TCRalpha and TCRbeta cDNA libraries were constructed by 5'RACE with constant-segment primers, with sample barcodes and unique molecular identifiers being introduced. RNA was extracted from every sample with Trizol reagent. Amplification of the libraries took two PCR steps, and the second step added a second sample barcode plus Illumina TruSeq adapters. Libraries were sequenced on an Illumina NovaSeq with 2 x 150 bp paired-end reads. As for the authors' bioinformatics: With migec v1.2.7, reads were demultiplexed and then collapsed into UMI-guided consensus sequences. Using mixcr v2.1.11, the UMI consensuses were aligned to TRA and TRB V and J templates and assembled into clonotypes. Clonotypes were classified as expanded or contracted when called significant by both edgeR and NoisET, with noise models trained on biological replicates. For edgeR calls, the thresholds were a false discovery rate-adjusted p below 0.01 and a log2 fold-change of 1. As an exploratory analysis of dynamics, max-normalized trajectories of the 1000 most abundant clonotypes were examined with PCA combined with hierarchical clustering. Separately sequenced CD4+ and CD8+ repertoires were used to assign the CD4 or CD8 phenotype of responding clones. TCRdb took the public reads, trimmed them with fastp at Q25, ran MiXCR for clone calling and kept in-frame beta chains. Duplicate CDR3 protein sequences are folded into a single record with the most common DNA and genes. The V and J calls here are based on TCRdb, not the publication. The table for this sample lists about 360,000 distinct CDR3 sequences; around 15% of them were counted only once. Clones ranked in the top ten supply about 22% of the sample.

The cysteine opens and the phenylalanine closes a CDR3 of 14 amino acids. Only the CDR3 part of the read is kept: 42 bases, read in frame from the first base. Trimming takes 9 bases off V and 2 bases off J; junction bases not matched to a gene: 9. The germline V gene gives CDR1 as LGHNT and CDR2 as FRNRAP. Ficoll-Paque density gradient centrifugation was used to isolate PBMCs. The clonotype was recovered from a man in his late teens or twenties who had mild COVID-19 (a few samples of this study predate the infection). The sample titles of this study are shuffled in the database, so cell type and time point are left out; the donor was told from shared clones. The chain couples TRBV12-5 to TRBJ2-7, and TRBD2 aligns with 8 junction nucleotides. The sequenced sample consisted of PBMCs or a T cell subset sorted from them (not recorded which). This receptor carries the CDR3 CASARGGRTYEQYF. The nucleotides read TGTGCTAGCGCCCGGGGGGGGCGAACCTACGAGCAGTACTTC.